One sample yielded the 9 T cell receptor beta chains listed below, sequenced in a study of blood T cells in healthy people across ages. For the second PCR, which ran for 7 to 11 cycles, a sample-barcoded 5' primer and a J-beta primer mix were used. TCRdb used MiXCR to reprocess the 5' RACE reads, holding one entry per CDR3 protein. This table has fewer than 800,000 distinct CDR3 sequences, about 32% appearing once. Sequencing used blood. The receptors derive from a woman of 80 years or more in good health.

Concerning this clonotype itself: A read error may be the cause here, since a much bigger clone is one base away. The V and J genes are TRBV5-8 and TRBJ1-2; the D is unclear. The CDR3 is 15 amino acids. The germline CDR1 and CDR2 sequences are SGHTS and YDEGEE. Trimming cost V 4 bases and J 4 bases, with 17 bases left between them. CDR3 sequence reads: CASSPDAGWGYGYTF. CDR3 in DNA: TGTGCCAGCAGCCCCGACGCCGGCTGGGGCTATGGCTACACCTTC.

This clonotype was counted a single time. It may be a read error: a sequence one base away is much more abundant. The rearrangement joins TRBV7-2 to TRBJ1-1, with unresolved D. CDR1 SGHTA and CDR2 FQGNSA come from the germline V gene. The CDR3 runs to 14 residues. CDR3 sequence reads: CASSLRAPNTEVFF. CDR3 in DNA: TGTGCCAGCAGCTTACGGGCCCCGAACACTGAAGTTTTCTTT.

This clonotype was detected a few times. The J gene is TRBJ1-6, the V gene TRBV7-2, with D unresolved. The germline V gene has CDR1 SGHTA and CDR2 FQGNSA. The CDR3 has 13 residues. The V end lost 5 bases, the J end lost 10 bases, and 12 bases lay between the germline ends. CDR3 residues: CASSQVEGSPLHF. Written as DNA, the CDR3 is TGTGCCAGCAGCCAGGTGGAGGGCTCACCCCTCCACTTT.

For this clonotype: A much larger clonotype is one base distant, so this may be a read error. The V call is TRBV5-1, the J call TRBJ2-7; no reliable D call. Germline V gene sequence: CDR1 SGHRS, CDR2 YFSETQ. The CDR3 is 13 amino acids. V lost 0 bases to trimming and J lost 6 bases, with 10 bases between them. The DNA for the CDR3 is TGCGCCAGCAGCTTGGAGACCCAGAGCGAGCAGTACTTC. Its translation is CASSLETQSEQYF.

This clonotype has at least ten counts. This sequence joins TRBV6-6 and TRBJ2-1, with no clear D. Trimming stripped 5 bases from V and 6 bases from J, with 8 bases between. The CDR3 loop spans 12 amino acids. CDR1 and CDR2 (germline): MNHNY, SVGAGI (reference sequence). The CDR3, as DNA: TGTGCCAGCAGTCCACAAGCCAATGAGCAGTTCTTC. Translated: CASSPQANEQFF.

This clonotype was observed many times. J is TRBJ2-4 and V is TRBV7-2; TRBD1 matches at 7 bases. Germline V gives CDR1 SGHTA, CDR2 FQGNSA. The CDR3 totals 17 residues. Unmatched junction bases numbered 6, after V lost 1 base and J lost 0 bases. DNA for the CDR3: TGTGCCAGCAGCTTAGATGACAGGGATCTAGCCAAAAACATTCAGTACTTC. Translation: CASSLDDRDLAKNIQYF.

This clonotype appeared many times. The rearrangement joins TRBV6-6 to TRBJ1-2, with 7 bases fitting TRBD1. CDR1 and CDR2 (germline): MNHNY, SVGAGI (reference sequence). The CDR3 sequence is 13 residues long. V shed 3 bases and J 6 bases; nucleotides not matched to a gene: 4. Here the CDR3 reads CASSYSQGNGYTF. The DNA for the CDR3 is TGTGCCAGCAGTTATTCACAGGGGAATGGCTACACCTTC.

This clonotype has just a few counts. The V call is TRBV7-9, the J call TRBJ1-4; 9 nucleotides align to TRBD1. The germline V gene encodes CDR1 SEHNR and CDR2 FQNEAQ (reference sequence). The J segment lost 7 bases and the V segment lost 6 bases, leaving 9 bases of the junction unmatched. CDR3 size: 15 residues. CDR3 in amino acids: CASSLPGQGSEKLFF. Here the CDR3 DNA reads TGTGCCAGCAGTCTACCGGGACAGGGAAGTGAAAAACTGTTTTTT. Based on the CDR3 plus reference TRBV7-9 and TRBJ1-4, the full variable domain is DTGVSQNPRHKITKRGQNVTFRCDPISEHNRLYWYRQTLGQGPEFLTYFQNEAQLEKSRLLSDRFSAERPKGSFSTLEIQRTEQGDSAMYLCASSLPGQGSEKLFFGSGTQLSVL.

The CDR3 region is CGISNYGYTF. DNA for the CDR3: TGCGGAATATCTAACTATGGCTACACCTTC. The chain employs TRBV20-1 and TRBJ1-2, with D unresolved. CDR3 length: 10 residues. Germline CDR1 is DFQATT and CDR2 is SNEGSKA (reference sequence).